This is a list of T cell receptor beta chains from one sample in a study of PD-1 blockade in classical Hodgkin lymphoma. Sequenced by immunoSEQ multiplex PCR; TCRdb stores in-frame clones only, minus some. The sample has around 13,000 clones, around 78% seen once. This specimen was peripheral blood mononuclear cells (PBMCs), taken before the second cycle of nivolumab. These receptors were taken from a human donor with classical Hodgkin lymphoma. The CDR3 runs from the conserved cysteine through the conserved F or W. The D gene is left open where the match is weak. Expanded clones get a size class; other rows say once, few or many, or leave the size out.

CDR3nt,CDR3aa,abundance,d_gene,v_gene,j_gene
TGTGCCAGCAGCTTCTACCGGACAGTACAAGAGACCCAGTACTTC,CASSFYRTVQETQYF,-,-,TRBV7-9,TRBJ2-5
TGTGCCAGCACCAGGCGGAGGCAGGGAGGTGGGAACACTGAAGCTTTCTTT,CASTRRRQGGGNTEAFF,-,-,TRBV9,TRBJ1-1
TGCGCCAGCAGCTTGGGGGACAGGGGACTTGGCACCATATATTTT,CASSLGDRGLGTIYF,-,TRBD1,TRBV5-1,TRBJ1-3
TGCGCCAGCAGCTTGGGAGGGGACACTGAAGCTTTCTTT,CASSLGGDTEAFF,-,-,TRBV5-1,TRBJ1-1
TGTGCCTGGAGTCCAAAACAGGGACACGAGCAGTACTTC,CAWSPKQGHEQYF,once,-,TRBV30,TRBJ2-7
TGTGCCAGCAGCTTGGGTCAGGCCCCGGATACGCAGTATTTT,CASSLGQAPDTQYF,-,-,TRBV5-5,TRBJ2-3
TGTGCCAGCAGGGAGGTGGGGGAGAACACAGATACGCAGTATTTT,CASREVGENTDTQYF,-,-,TRBV6-5,TRBJ2-3
TGCGCCAGCAGCCAAGTCGGGGGTATGTACGAGCAGTACTTC,CASSQVGGMYEQYF,-,-,TRBV4-1,TRBJ2-7
TGTGCCAGCAGCCCGCAAGCTCAGGGACCAAACTATGGCTACACCTTC,CASSPQAQGPNYGYTF,-,-,TRBV7-8,TRBJ1-2
TGTGCCAGCAGCGGCGGCGCAGGTGGGTACGAGCAGTACTTC,CASSGGAGGYEQYF,-,-,TRBV11-1,TRBJ2-7
TGCGCCAGCAGCTTGGAGTCGTCGTACGGACAGGGGGTCTCCTACGAGCAGTACTTC,CASSLESSYGQGVSYEQYF,-,TRBD1,TRBV5-1,TRBJ2-7
TGTGCCAGTAGTATGGGTCGAGGATGGCGCAATCAGCCCCAGCATTTT,CASSMGRGWRNQPQHF,-,-,TRBV19,TRBJ1-5
TGTGCCAGCAGCTTAATTCAGGGCGTAGGAAACACCATATATTTT,CASSLIQGVGNTIYF,-,-,TRBV7-9,TRBJ1-3
TGTGCCAGCAGTTACCTCGCGCAGACGGAGGGCTACACCTTC,CASSYLAQTEGYTF,-,-,TRBV6-5,TRBJ1-2
TGTGCCAGCAGTCAGGGACAGTTGAACACTGAAGCTTTCTTT,CASSQGQLNTEAFF,medium-sized,TRBD1,TRBV7-2,TRBJ1-1
TGTGCCAGCAGTGAAGCGCGGGCAGGGGGAGGAAACACCATATATTTT,CASSEARAGGGNTIYF,-,TRBD1,TRBV2,TRBJ1-3
TGTGCCAGCAGCTTACAGCTGGCGGGTAATTCACCCCTCCACTTT,CASSLQLAGNSPLHF,-,-,TRBV7-8,TRBJ1-6
TGTGCCAGCAGTTTTGGGGGACAGGGGGCAACGGAGACCCAGTACTTC,CASSFGGQGATETQYF,-,TRBD1,TRBV28,TRBJ2-5
TGCAGCGTTGAGTCCCCCGAGATCCGTCGGAATGAGCAGTTCTTC,CSVESPEIRRNEQFF,-,-,TRBV29-1,TRBJ2-1
TGTGCCAGCAGTTTATGGGGCTCTGGGGCCAACGTCCTGACTTTC,CASSLWGSGANVLTF,-,-,TRBV27,TRBJ2-6
TGTGCCAGCAGCTCTAGACTAGACTCCTACAATGAGCAGTTCTTC,CASSSRLDSYNEQFF,-,-,TRBV13,TRBJ2-1
TGTGCCAGCAGCTCCCTTACTGGGGGTTTGACCGGGGAGCTGTTTTTT,CASSSLTGGLTGELFF,-,-,TRBV7-2,TRBJ2-2
TGCGCCAGCAGCCCGATTCTCGGACAGGTGGTGGGGAGAGGACAAGAGACCCAGTACTTC,CASSPILGQVVGRGQETQYF,few,TRBD1,TRBV5-1,TRBJ2-5
TGCGCCAGCAGCCACGACTTAAGGGGAGGCAATCAGCCCCAGCATTTT,CASSHDLRGGNQPQHF,-,-,TRBV5-4,TRBJ1-5
TGCGCCAGCAGCTTGGGACAGAGGTGGGATACGCAGTATTTT,CASSLGQRWDTQYF,-,-,TRBV5-1,TRBJ2-3
TGTGCCAGCAGCTTAAACAGGATCCAAGAGACCCAGTACTTC,CASSLNRIQETQYF,-,-,TRBV7-2,TRBJ2-5
TGTGCCACCAGCGGGATTAGTGGGCTTATGAATGAGCAGTTCTTC,CATSGISGLMNEQFF,-,-,TRBV15,TRBJ2-1
TGTGCCAGCAGACCACCGGGACAGAACACCGGGGAGCTGTTTTTT,CASRPPGQNTGELFF,-,-,TRBV7-9,TRBJ2-2
TGTGCCAGCAGCCCGACAGCGGGAGAAGAGTACTTC,CASSPTAGEEYF,-,TRBD2,TRBV6-6,TRBJ2-5
TGTGCCAGCAGCACCCGGACAGGGAGCAACTACGAGCAGTACTTC,CASSTRTGSNYEQYF,-,TRBD1,TRBV7-2,TRBJ2-7
TGTGCTAGCAGCCCGGGACGGGTCTGGGCCAACGTCCTGACTTTC,CASSPGRVWANVLTF,-,-,TRBV7-7,TRBJ2-6
TGTGCCAGCAGCCAAGAGGGAGGGGGTGCAATGTATGGCTACACCTTC,CASSQEGGGAMYGYTF,-,-,TRBV4-2,TRBJ1-2
TGCGCCAGCAAGGACACCCTTAACACTGAAGCTTTCTTT,CASKDTLNTEAFF,-,-,TRBV4-1,TRBJ1-1
TGTGCCAGCAGTGGTAGGGCCCTGGGGGGCTACACCTTC,CASSGRALGGYTF,-,-,TRBV2,TRBJ1-2
TGCGCCAGCAGCCAAGCGGGGCAGTGGTACTACGAGCAGTACTTC,CASSQAGQWYYEQYF,-,TRBD2,TRBV5-4,TRBJ2-7
TGTGCCAGCAGCTCGACGGGCAGATCCACAGATACGCAGTATTTT,CASSSTGRSTDTQYF,-,-,TRBV7-2,TRBJ2-3
TGTGCCAGCAGCCAAGGACAGGGGGGAAGCTCCTACGAGCAGTACTTC,CASSQGQGGSSYEQYF,-,TRBD1,TRBV5-4,TRBJ2-7
TGTGCCAGCAGCCCCGTTAGGGGTGTAGAGACCCAGTACTTC,CASSPVRGVETQYF,-,-,TRBV13,TRBJ2-5
TGTGCCAGCAGCTTTTTATCAGGGGGGGAGCTGTTTTTT,CASSFLSGGELFF,-,-,TRBV7-2,TRBJ2-2
TGCGCCAGCAGCTTGGGTAATAGTGGACCAGATACGCAGTATTTT,CASSLGNSGPDTQYF,-,-,TRBV5-1,TRBJ2-3
TGCGCCAGCAGCTCCCTAGGGCTAGCGGGGGGCAATGAGCAGTTCTTC,CASSSLGLAGGNEQFF,-,TRBD2,TRBV5-1,TRBJ2-1
TGCGCCAGCAGCCTAGGTGACTCCTACAATGAGCAGTTCTTC,CASSLGDSYNEQFF,-,-,TRBV5-1,TRBJ2-1
TGTGCCAGCAGTTTCTGGCAGGTTAACTATGGCTACACCTTC,CASSFWQVNYGYTF,-,-,TRBV28,TRBJ1-2
TGTGCCAGCAGTTACTTCGCAGGAAAAAATGGCTACACCTTC,CASSYFAGKNGYTF,-,-,TRBV6-5,TRBJ1-2
TGTGCCAGCAGTTTACTGGACAGGAAAAACTATGGCTACACCTTC,CASSLLDRKNYGYTF,medium-sized,TRBD1,TRBV28,TRBJ1-2
TGTGCCAGCACCCCGGACAGGAGGTTTGTAGGAGAGACCCAGTACTTC,CASTPDRRFVGETQYF,-,TRBD1,TRBV7-9,TRBJ2-5
TGTGCCAGCAGTTTATTTAGGACAGATCGCTCTGGAAACACCATATATTTT,CASSLFRTDRSGNTIYF,-,-,TRBV28,TRBJ1-3
TGTGCCAGCAGTTCTACCGGGAGGGCGGTCAGCTATGGCTACACCTTC,CASSSTGRAVSYGYTF,few,-,TRBV27,TRBJ1-2
TGTGCCAGCACCAGTTCAACTAACTATGGCTACACCTTC,CASTSSTNYGYTF,-,-,TRBV28,TRBJ1-2
TGTGCCAGCAGCTTGGTATCCGCAGATACGCAGTATTTT,CASSLVSADTQYF,-,-,TRBV5-4,TRBJ2-3
TGTGCCAGCTCCCCGCCCGGAAGATCCTACGAGCAGTACTTC,CASSPPGRSYEQYF,-,-,TRBV18,TRBJ2-7
TGTGCCAGCAGTGAAGGGACGGTGGGGGAAAAACTGTTTTTT,CASSEGTVGEKLFF,-,-,TRBV25-1,TRBJ1-4
TGCGCCAGCAGCCACGACCATACCTTAGCCAAAAACATTCAGTACTTC,CASSHDHTLAKNIQYF,few,-,TRBV4-3,TRBJ2-4
TGTGCCAGCAGCTCCCTACAGGGGAACACCATATATTTT,CASSSLQGNTIYF,-,TRBD1,TRBV5-5,TRBJ1-3
TGTGCCAGCAGTTACACTCAGGGTCATGGCTACACCTTC,CASSYTQGHGYTF,-,-,TRBV6-5,TRBJ1-2
TGTGCCAGCAGCTTCAGGGGATTGAACACTGAAGCTTTCTTT,CASSFRGLNTEAFF,-,-,TRBV7-8,TRBJ1-1
TGTGCCAGCAGCTTGGCAGGGTCCAGCTCCGTCTATGGCTACACCTTC,CASSLAGSSSVYGYTF,large,-,TRBV11-2,TRBJ1-2
TGTGCCAGTAGTATAGAGGCAGGGTTGTCTGGGGCCAACGTCCTGACTTTC,CASSIEAGLSGANVLTF,-,-,TRBV19,TRBJ2-6
TGTGCCAGCTCACCCTTCGGGACAGGGGTCTCTAACTATGGCTACACCTTC,CASSPFGTGVSNYGYTF,-,TRBD1,TRBV18,TRBJ1-2